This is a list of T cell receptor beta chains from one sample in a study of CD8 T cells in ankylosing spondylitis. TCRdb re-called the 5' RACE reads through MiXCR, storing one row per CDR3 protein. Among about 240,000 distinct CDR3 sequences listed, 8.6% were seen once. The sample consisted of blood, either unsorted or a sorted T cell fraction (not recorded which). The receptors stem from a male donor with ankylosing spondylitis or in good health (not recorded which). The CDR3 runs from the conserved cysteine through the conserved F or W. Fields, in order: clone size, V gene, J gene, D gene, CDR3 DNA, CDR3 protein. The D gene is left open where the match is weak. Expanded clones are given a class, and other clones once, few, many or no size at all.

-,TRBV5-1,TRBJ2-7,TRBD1,TGCGCCAGCAAATCCGGGACAGGGGATTACGAGCAGTACTTC,CASKSGTGDYEQYF
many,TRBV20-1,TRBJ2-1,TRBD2,TGCAGTGCTAGAGATGGCGGGAGGGCTCCCTCCTACAATGAGCAGTTCTTC,CSARDGGRAPSYNEQFF
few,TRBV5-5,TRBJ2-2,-,TGTGCCAGCAGCTGGGAACAGGGGAACACCGGGGAGCTGTTTTTT,CASSWEQGNTGELFF
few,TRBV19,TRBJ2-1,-,TGTGCCAGGAAGCACGAGGGGGGGGCCACTTACAATGAGCAGTTCTTC,CARKHEGGATYNEQFF
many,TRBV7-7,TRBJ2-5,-,TGTGCTAGCAGCTTATCCACCGCCCTAAAACAAGAGACCCAGTACTTC,CASSLSTALKQETQYF
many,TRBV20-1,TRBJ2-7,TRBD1,TGCAGTGCTTCTCCGGGACAGGGGAGAGTAGAGCAGTACTTC,CSASPGQGRVEQYF
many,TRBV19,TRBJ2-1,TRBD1,TGTGCCAGTAGTTTCGGGACAGGGTATGAGCAGTTCTTC,CASSFGTGYEQFF
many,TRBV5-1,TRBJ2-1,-,TGCGCCAGCTACGATGACACGTTAGCGGAAGGCTACAATGAGCAGTTCTTC,CASYDDTLAEGYNEQFF
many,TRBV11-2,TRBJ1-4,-,TGTGCCAGCAGCTTAGATGGGGTGGGGTTTCGAACTAATGAAAAACTGTTTTTT,CASSLDGVGFRTNEKLFF
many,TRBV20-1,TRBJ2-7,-,TGCAGTGCTAGTAGGGCACCTACCTACGAGCAGTACTTC,CSASRAPTYEQYF
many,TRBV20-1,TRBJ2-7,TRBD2,TGCAGTGCTAGAAATACCGGGACTAGCGCTTACGAGCAGTACTTC,CSARNTGTSAYEQYF
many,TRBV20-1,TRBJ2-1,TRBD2,TGCAGTGCTAGAGATTCGGAGCGGGGTAACAATGAGCAGTTCTTC,CSARDSERGNNEQFF
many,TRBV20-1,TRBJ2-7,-,TGCAGTGCTAGAGATCTAAATACCTCCTCCTACGAGCAGTACTTC,CSARDLNTSSYEQYF
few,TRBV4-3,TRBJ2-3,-,TGCGCCAGCAGCCCCCGTAGGGGGGGCGCAGATACGCAGTATTTT,CASSPRRGGADTQYF